These T cell receptor beta chains were read from a single sample in a study of breast tumors, draining lymph nodes, adjacent tissues. A single record per CDR3 protein comes from TCRdb applying MiXCR to the multiplex PCR reads. The sample lists about 230,000 distinct CDR3 sequences; 32% were seen once. The sample was axillary lymph node tissue. The receptors originated from a female donor with breast cancer. Some clones in this sample may be carry-over from other donors' samples. Both conserved end residues are trimmed from each CDR3.

j_call | v_call | cdr3_aa
TRBJ2-1 | TRBV10-3 | AITTGSGEGEQF
TRBJ1-1 | TRBV20-1 | SAREPGRPVFEAF
TRBJ1-3 | TRBV30 | AWSGTGYGYTIY
TRBJ1-4 | TRBV9 | ASGLRGGREKLF
TRBJ1-1 | TRBV7-9 | ASSLSGEGEAF
TRBJ2-7 | TRBV2 | ASRVPGQGAIPYEQY
TRBJ2-7 | TRBV2 | ASSEYTAYEQY
TRBJ2-2 | TRBV9 | ASSEQVTGELF
TRBJ2-7 | TRBV15 | ATSRDLASGRSEQY
TRBJ2-7 | TRBV7-2 | ASSLGRMRYGEQY
TRBJ2-2 | TRBV5-1 | ASSTARDGELF
TRBJ1-1 | TRBV7-2 | ASSLQGARTEAF
TRBJ1-5 | TRBV2 | ASRSPGRSNQPQH
TRBJ2-3 | TRBV7-9 | ASSLATTGGYTDTQY
TRBJ1-4 | TRBV10-3 | AISVYLASTNEKLF
TRBJ1-1 | TRBV20-1 | SAARGGAEAF
TRBJ2-2 | TRBV27 | ASSLSWGAGELF
TRBJ2-1 | TRBV20-1 | SANRHNEQF
TRBJ1-6 | TRBV20-1 | SATSMRSPLH
TRBJ1-4 | TRBV25-1 | ASSESGGANEKLF
TRBJ2-7 | TRBV19 | ASSRQPSGSTYEQY
TRBJ2-7 | TRBV11-3 | ASSQWGRGEPEQY
TRBJ2-1 | TRBV30 | AWSRLGGINEQF
TRBJ2-6 | TRBV19 | ASSSGTAYVLT
TRBJ1-3 | TRBV24-1 | ATSVSLTFGNTIY
TRBJ2-3 | TRBV5-6 | ASSKKAGAADTQY
TRBJ2-4 | TRBV7-9 | AGSLTLGLAKNIQY
TRBJ2-1 | TRBV20-1 | SARDFSSYTEQF
TRBJ2-5 | TRBV20-1 | SAPLTSGKQTQY
TRBJ2-7 | TRBV20-1 | SAPAPDGSYEQY
TRBJ1-1 | TRBV2 | ASSFRGPSSMNTEAF
TRBJ2-3 | TRBV6-2/TRBV6-3 | ASSDRDPGGDTQY
TRBJ2-7 | TRBV2 | TSRDREGEQY
TRBJ1-5 | TRBV6-5 | ASRMDRNQPQH
TRBJ2-5 | TRBV13 | ASSTTQQEPQETQY
TRBJ2-7 | TRBV20-1 | SASGGRVRVEQY
TRBJ2-7 | TRBV7-9 | ASSFGAPPYEQY
TRBJ1-2 | TRBV7-9 | ASSYYGDLNYGYT
TRBJ2-2 | TRBV5-1 | ASSPNTGQGELF